This T cell receptor beta chain was recorded in a study of T cell repertoires in cytomegalovirus infection (dated by TCRdb to about 2019). About the full investigation: Alongside well-studied HLA-B-restricted epitopes, the peptide stimulations were aimed at recently identified HLA-C-restricted CMV epitopes, whose presentation resists viral immunomodulation. Donor HLA type was relevant to the analysis, because carriage of CMV infection together with the matching HLA type was indicated by public TCR beta signatures.

CDR1 WSHSY and CDR2 SAAADI were looked up in the germline V gene. Ends trimmed: V by 6 bases, J by 16 bases; bases unmatched to a gene: 11. The CDR3 contains 13 residues, cysteine and phenylalanine counted. Only the CDR3 DNA stays, 39 bases, in frame from base 1. Sequencing instrument: Illumina HiSeq 1500. TCRdb took the public reads, trimmed them with fastp at Q25, ran MiXCR for clone calling and kept in-frame beta chains. Entries that share a CDR3 protein sequence are merged under the most common genes and DNA. The sample contains roughly 990,000 distinct CDR3 sequences, approximately 31% of them found a single time. About an eighth of the sample rests with the top ten. General conclusions and limits of the study: The ex vivo response was dominated by HLA-C-restricted CMV-specific TCR beta clonotypes, which also provided the single most frequent clonotype in two of eight donors. In both this cohort and an independent roughly 350-donor cohort, the cumulative frequency of public TCR beta family members distinguished carriers of CMV infection plus the relevant HLA type.

Concerning this clonotype itself: Its target antigen remains unknown. One base away there is no much larger clone; base qualities are not given.

Reading the label with the study, this specimen's treatment or condition is: in vitro stimulation with specific CMV peptide epitopes to enrich CMV-specific T cells. The sample in question was cultured CD8+ T cells from PBMCs, obtained from culture after CMV antigen stimulation. This TCR derives from a human donor in good health (CMV status not recorded). Some clones in this sample may be carry-over from other donors' samples. The V and J genes are TRBV10-2 and TRBJ2-1; TRBD2 matches 11 bases in the middle. The DNA reads TGCGCCAGCAGCCAAGGACTAGCGGGTGGAGAATTCTTC. It specifies CASSQGLAGGEFF.